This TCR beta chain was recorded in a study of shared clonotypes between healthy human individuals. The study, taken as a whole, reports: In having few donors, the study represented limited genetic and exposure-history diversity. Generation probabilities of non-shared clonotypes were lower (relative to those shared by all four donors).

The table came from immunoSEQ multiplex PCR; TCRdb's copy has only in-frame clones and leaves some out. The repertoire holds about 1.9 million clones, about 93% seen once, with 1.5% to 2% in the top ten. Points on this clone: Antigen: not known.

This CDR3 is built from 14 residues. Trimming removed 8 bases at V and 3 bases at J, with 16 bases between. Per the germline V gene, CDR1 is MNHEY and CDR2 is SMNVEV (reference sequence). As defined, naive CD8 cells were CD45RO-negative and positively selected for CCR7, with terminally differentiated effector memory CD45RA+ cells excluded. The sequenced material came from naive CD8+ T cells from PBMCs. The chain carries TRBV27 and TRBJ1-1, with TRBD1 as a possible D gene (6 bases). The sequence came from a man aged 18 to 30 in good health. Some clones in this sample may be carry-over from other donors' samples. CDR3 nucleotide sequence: TGTGCCAGCGCACAACGGGGGGCCTACACTGAAGCTTTCTTT. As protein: CASAQRGAYTEAFF.